The 32 T cell receptor beta chains presented below share a single source sample, sequenced in a study of blood T cell repertoires in COVID-19. Data came from immunoSEQ multiplex PCR; TCRdb stores just in-frame clones and leaves some out. The table has around 330,000 clones, around 84% seen once; the top ten hold over 1.5%. The sample was PBMCs or T cells enriched from blood (not recorded which). These receptor sequences come from a woman in her twenties or thirties who had been exposed to COVID-19.

The chain uses TRBV28 and TRBJ2-1; TRBD2 agrees at 11 bases. The V and J ends lost 4 bases and 1 base, in that order; junction bases with no gene match: 9. Germline assignment: CDR1 MDHEN and CDR2 SYDVKM. The CDR3 totals 18 residues. CDR3 loop: CASSYTSGGPTSYNEQFF. As DNA, the CDR3 is TGTGCCAGCAGTTACACTAGCGGGGGCCCGACTTCCTACAATGAGCAGTTCTTC.

CDR3 bases: TGTGCCACCAAGCCCCGCGTTCACGAGCAGTACTTC. This gives the protein CATKPRVHEQYF. The rearrangement joins TRBV28 to TRBJ2-7, with no clear D. This CDR3 has 12 amino acids. Germline V gene lookup returns CDR1 MDHEN and CDR2 SYDVKM. Trimming left V 10 bases short and J 5 bases short, with 15 bases between.

To note about this clone: Mismatch with germline at one junction end may stem from a read error. V usage is TRBV3-1 (or the pseudogene TRBV3-2) and J usage is TRBJ1-2, with D possibly matching TRBD1 (5 bases). The CDR3 is made up of 12 amino acids. CDR1 and CDR2 (germline): LGHDT, YNNKEL (reference sequence). For the CDR3, the DNA is TGTGCCAGCAGTCACCTTCGCGGGACCTCGACTTTC. Translated: CASSHLRGTSTF.

This chain links TRBV11-1 with TRBJ2-7; D call uncertain. Trimming shortened V by 1 base and J by 5 bases, and 12 bases separated the two germline ends. This CDR3 contains 14 residues. Germline-derived CDR1 and CDR2 are SGHAT and FQDESV (reference sequence). CDR3 nucleotide sequence: TGTGCCAGCAGCTTAGTACTCCTTCCCCACGAGCAGTACTTC. Amino acids: CASSLVLLPHEQYF.

The chain links TRBV4-3 to TRBJ2-1; 8 bases are a match to TRBD2. Trimming removed 0 bases from V and 9 bases from J; junction bases left unmatched: 7. CDR1 is LGHNA and CDR2 is YSLEER in the germline V gene. The CDR3 loop spans 15 amino acids. The CDR3: CASSQEVQRGFEQFF. The CDR3 region has the DNA TGCGCCAGCAGCCAAGAGGTCCAGCGGGGGTTTGAGCAGTTCTTC.

The rearrangement joins TRBV30 to TRBJ1-5; perhaps TRBD1 as D (5 bases). This CDR3 is built from 15 residues. Germline CDR1 reads GTSNPN; CDR2 reads SVGIG (reference sequence). Trimming took 1 base from V and 4 from J, leaving 14 bases between them. The CDR3: CAWSGGGQGNQPQHF. DNA of the CDR3: TGTGCCTGGAGTGGGGGGGGTCAGGGTAATCAGCCCCAGCATTTT.

Concerning this clone: This may be a read error: a much more frequent sequence differs by one nucleotide. This sequence joins TRBV5-8 and TRBJ1-5; a weak D match, TRBD1 (5 bases). The CDR3 length is 14 residues. V lost 0 bases and J lost 2, with 6 bases in between. Germline CDR1 is SGHTS and CDR2 is YDEGEE. CDR3 in amino acids: CASSLDRRNQPQHF. The CDR3 DNA is TGTGCCAGCAGCTTGGACAGGCGCAATCAGCCCCAGCATTTT.

The chain is built from TRBV18 and TRBJ1-2; D gene ambiguous. Trimming cost V 3 bases and J 1 base, with 9 bases left between them. The CDR3 has 14 amino acids. The germline gives CDR1 KGHSH, CDR2 LQKENI. CDR3: CASSPPNSNYGYTF. DNA for the CDR3: TGTGCCAGCTCACCCCCGAACAGTAACTATGGCTACACCTTC.

The rearrangement uses TRBV29-1 and TRBJ2-7; 9 positions agree with TRBD1. V was pared by 3 bases and J by 7 bases, with 16 bases of the junction left unmatched. The CDR3 has 16 amino acids. Germline assignment: CDR1 SQVTM and CDR2 ANQGSEA. CDR3 DNA: TGCAGCGTTGATTTAAGGTCGGGACAGGGAACGGGAGAGCAGTACTTC. Its translation: CSVDLRSGQGTGEQYF.

This chain links TRBV30 with TRBJ1-6; the D is unclear. CDR3 size: 14 residues. The germline CDR1 and CDR2 sequences are GTSNPN and SVGIG (reference sequence). V lost 3 bases and J lost 6, with 12 bases in between. CDR3 protein: CAWRAGPPNSPLHF. The DNA of the CDR3 is TGTGCCTGGAGGGCGGGCCCCCCTAATTCACCCCTCCACTTT.

This chain's CDR3 is CASSAGTYYGYTF. In nucleotides, the CDR3 is TGTGCCAGCAGCGCCGGGACATACTATGGCTACACCTTC. The gene calls are TRBV6-5 and TRBJ1-2; D is perhaps TRBD1 (6 bases). In germline, CDR1 is MNHEY, CDR2 SVGAGI. The CDR3 extends over 13 amino acids. Between the trimmed V and J ends, which lost 6 bases and 3 bases, there was a span of 11 bases.

This clone was seen only once. V and J are TRBV13 and TRBJ2-3, with 8 positions matching TRBD2. This CDR3 has 19 residues. V shed 3 bases and J 0 bases; nucleotides not matched to a gene: 14. Germline values: CDR1 PRHDT, CDR2 FYEKMQ (reference sequence). Written as DNA, the CDR3 is TGTGCCAGCAGCTTTGTATCGCCGGGGGGGAGAATAAGCACAGATACGCAGTATTTT. It specifies CASSFVSPGGRISTDTQYF.

This sequence joins TRBV7-2 and TRBJ1-5; 9 nucleotides agree with TRBD1. V dropped 5 bases and J dropped 4; count of bases not matched to a gene: 6. CDR3 length: 15 amino acids. CDR1 and CDR2 from the germline V gene are SGHTA and FQGNSA. The CDR3 DNA reads TGTGCCAGCAGCCCACGGACAGGGGAAAATCAGCCCCAGCATTTT. Protein sequence: CASSPRTGENQPQHF. Complete variable domain (other parts from reference TRBV7-2 and TRBJ1-5): GAGVSQSPSNKVTEKGKDVELRCDPISGHTALYWYRQSLGQGLEFLIYFQGNSAPDKSGLPSDRFSAERTGGSVSTLTIQRTQQEDSAVYLCASSPRTGENQPQHFGDGTRLSIL.

V and J are TRBV12-3 or TRBV12-4 and TRBJ1-2; D perhaps matches TRBD1 (6 bases). The CDR3 contains 12 residues. V dropped 6 bases and J dropped 13 bases, with 18 bases sitting between them. The CDR3 DNA is TGTGCCAGCAGCTATACGGACAGTGGCGGCACCTTC. Translating it yields CASSYTDSGGTF.

The chain joins TRBV19 to TRBJ2-5; 7 bases agree with TRBD1. Germline V gene lookup returns CDR1 LNHDA and CDR2 SQIVND (reference sequence). The CDR3 is 15 amino acids. With V trimmed by 6 bases and J by 2 bases, 9 bases remained unmatched. As DNA, the CDR3 is TGTGCCAGTAGCTCCATTGGGACAGTACAAGAGACCCAGTACTTC. Protein product: CASSSIGTVQETQYF. Full variable domain (missing parts from reference TRBV19 and TRBJ2-5): DGGITQSPKYLFRKEGQNVTLSCEQNLNHDAMYWYRQDPGQGLRLIYYSQIVNDFQKGDIAEGYSVSREKKESFPLTVTSAQKNPTAFYLCASSSIGTVQETQYFGPGTRLLVL.

The J gene is TRBJ2-7, the V gene TRBV24-1; D might be TRBD2 (6 bases). The CDR3 sequence is 12 residues long. Germline V lookup: CDR1 KGHDR, CDR2 SFDVKD. The V end lost 3 bases, the J end lost 4 bases, and 6 bases lay between the germline ends. CDR3 loop: CATSDGGYEQYF. The CDR3 coding sequence is TGTGCCACCAGTGATGGGGGGTACGAGCAGTACTTC.

This sequence joins TRBV7-9 and TRBJ2-3, with TRBD2 matching over 10 bases. Germline CDR1 SEHNR, CDR2 FQNEAQ (reference sequence). The CDR3 extends over 14 amino acids. V lost 8 bases to trimming and J lost 4 bases; unmatched junction nucleotides: 6. The CDR3 protein is CASLLAGVSDTQYF. DNA of the CDR3: TGTGCCAGCTTGCTAGCGGGAGTCTCAGATACGCAGTATTTT.

The chain is built from TRBV7-2 and TRBJ2-7; 8 nucleotides line up with TRBD1. Per the germline V gene, CDR1 is SGHTA and CDR2 is FQGNSA. The J segment lost 6 bases and the V segment lost 3 bases, leaving 10 bases of the junction unmatched. The CDR3 is 15 amino acids. CDR3 bases: TGTGCCAGCAGCTTTTCGGTGACAGGGGTTGGCGAGCAGTACTTC. Residues: CASSFSVTGVGEQYF.

The chain carries TRBV9 and TRBJ2-3; D not resolved. Deletions cut 0 bases from V and 7 bases from J, with 3 bases between. This CDR3 has 11 amino acids. Looked up from germline, CDR1 is SGDLS and CDR2 is YYNGEE. Here the CDR3 reads CASSVGNTQYF. The CDR3 DNA sequence: TGTGCCAGCAGCGTAGGTAATACGCAGTATTTT.

This clone appeared a single time. This chain uses TRBV4-2 with TRBJ2-2; TRBD1 matches 7 bases. CDR1 and CDR2 from the germline V gene are LGHNA and YNFKEQ. Losses at the gene ends were 1 base for V and 0 bases for J; bases not matched to a gene: 2. The CDR3 is made up of 16 amino acids. CDR3 nucleotides: TGTGCCAGCAGCCAAGTGGGACAGACGAACACCGGGGAGCTGTTTTTT. Translating it yields CASSQVGQTNTGELFF.

A single count supports this clone. The chain couples TRBV5-4 to TRBJ2-7, with a tentative D call TRBD1 (7 bases). This CDR3 is built from 14 residues. Germline V gene lookup returns CDR1 SGHNT and CDR2 YYREEE (reference sequence). The V end lost 0 bases, the J end lost 6 bases, and 13 bases lay between the germline ends. The CDR3 reads CASSLDRGGSEQYF. The DNA of the CDR3 is TGTGCCAGCAGCTTGGACAGGGGAGGATCCGAGCAGTACTTC.

The chain has TRBV5-1 and TRBJ1-4; TRBD1 is a possible D gene (6 bases). Trimming took off 5 bases at V and 6 bases at J, with 14 bases between the two ends. Germline V CDR1 and CDR2: SGHRS, YFSETQ. The CDR3 loop spans 14 amino acids. The CDR3 region is CASRTGIGDEKLFF. The CDR3 DNA sequence: TGCGCCAGCAGAACAGGGATCGGAGATGAAAAACTGTTTTTT.

This chain links TRBV27 with TRBJ2-7, with D perhaps matching TRBD1 (6 bases). V lost 5 bases and J 3 bases, leaving 11 bases between the germline ends. CDR1 and CDR2 (germline): MNHEY, SMNVEV (reference sequence). The CDR3 length is 13 residues. The CDR3 bases are TGTGCCAGCAGTCTGGACAGCCACTACGAGCAGTACTTC. Protein product: CASSLDSHYEQYF.

This chain uses TRBV7-9 with TRBJ2-7, with TRBD2 matching over 7 bases. This CDR3 region has 14 residues. CDR1 SEHNR and CDR2 FQNEAQ come from the germline V gene (reference sequence). The CDR3 nucleotides are TGTGCTCTCACTGGGGGAGGGAGGAGAGGGGAGCAGTACTTC. Translation gives CALTGGGRRGEQYF.

The CDR3 reads CASSEQGAGYGYTF. Written as DNA, the CDR3 is TGTGCCAGCAGCGAACAGGGGGCCGGGTATGGCTACACCTTC. The chain joins TRBV9 to TRBJ1-2, with TRBD1 matching over 9 bases. The CDR3 is made up of 14 amino acids. J lost 5 bases, V lost 3 bases, and 5 bases had no gene match. CDR1 and CDR2 (germline): SGDLS, YYNGEE.

This rearrangement joins TRBV6-2 or TRBV6-3 to TRBJ2-1; no reliable D call. Germline V gives CDR1 MNHEY, CDR2 SVGEGT. CDR3 size: 15 residues. Trimming shortened V by 2 bases and J by 7 bases, and 15 bases separated the two germline ends. CDR3 protein: CASSYSLFVANEQFF. The DNA for the CDR3 is TGTGCCAGCAGTTACAGCCTCTTCGTAGCTAATGAGCAGTTCTTC.

This sequence joins TRBV2 and TRBJ1-2, with D unclear. There are 11 residues in the CDR3. V was pared by 6 bases and J by 7 bases, with 9 bases between. Germline values: CDR1 SNHLY, CDR2 FYNNEI. This CDR3 reads CASRLRTGYTF. CDR3 nucleotides: TGTGCCAGCAGACTGCGTACTGGCTACACCTTC.

This clone was found once. The gene calls are TRBV2 and TRBJ1-2; tentative D call: TRBD1 (6 bases). V dropped 3 bases and J dropped 1 base, with 15 bases sitting between them. CDR1 SNHLY and CDR2 FYNNEI come from the germline V gene. The CDR3 consists of 16 residues. CDR3 sequence (DNA): TGTGCCAGCAGTGAGTCTTGGACAGCATTTAACTATGGCTACACCTTC. This sequence encodes CASSESWTAFNYGYTF.

This clone turned up a few times. The chain links TRBV5-1 to TRBJ2-7; 8 positions match TRBD2. CDR1 and CDR2 from the germline V gene are SGHRS and YFSETQ. The CDR3 totals 15 residues. The V segment lost 1 base and the J segment 5 bases; nucleotides outside the gene matches: 8. The CDR3 region is CASSLFAGGADEQYF. The CDR3 DNA reads TGCGCCAGCAGCTTGTTCGCGGGAGGAGCCGACGAGCAGTACTTC.

In this sample, this clone turned up many times. This rearrangement joins TRBV12-3 or TRBV12-4 to TRBJ1-2; 8 nucleotides agree with TRBD1. J gave up 4 bases and V 6 bases, and 4 bases lay outside the gene matches. CDR3 length: 13 residues. The CDR3: CASSRDRFYGYTF. The DNA of the CDR3 is TGTGCCAGCAGCAGGGACAGGTTCTATGGCTACACCTTC.

In this sample, this clone turned up once. The chain links TRBV4-2 to TRBJ2-7, with TRBD1 identical over 10 bases. Germline V gives CDR1 LGHNA, CDR2 YNFKEQ. V lost 4 bases and J lost 0; bases outside the gene matches: 3. The CDR3 is 15 amino acids. CDR3: CASSRTGGSSYEQYF. CDR3 nucleotides: TGTGCCAGCAGCCGGACAGGGGGAAGCTCCTACGAGCAGTACTTC.

V is TRBV9 and J is TRBJ2-1; D might be TRBD1 (6 bases). The CDR3 consists of 14 residues. Germline CDR1 and CDR2: SGDLS and YYNGEE. Deletions cut 0 bases from V and 5 bases from J, with 9 bases between. This CDR3 reads CASSVVGGNNEQFF. The CDR3 nucleotides read TGTGCCAGCAGCGTAGTAGGGGGAAACAATGAGCAGTTCTTC.